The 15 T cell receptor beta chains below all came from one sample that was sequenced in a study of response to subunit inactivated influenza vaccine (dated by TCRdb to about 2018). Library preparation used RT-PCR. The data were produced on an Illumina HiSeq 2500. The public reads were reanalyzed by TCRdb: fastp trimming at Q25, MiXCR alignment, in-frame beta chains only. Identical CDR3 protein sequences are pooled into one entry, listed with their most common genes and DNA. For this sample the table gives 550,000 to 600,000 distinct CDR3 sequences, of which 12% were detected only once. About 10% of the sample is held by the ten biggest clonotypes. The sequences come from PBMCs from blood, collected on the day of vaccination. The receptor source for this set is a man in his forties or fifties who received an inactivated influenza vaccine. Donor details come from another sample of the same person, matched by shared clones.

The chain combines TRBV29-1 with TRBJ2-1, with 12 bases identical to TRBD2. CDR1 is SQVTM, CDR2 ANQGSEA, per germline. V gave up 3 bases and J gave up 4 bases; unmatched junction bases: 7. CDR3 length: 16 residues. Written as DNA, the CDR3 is TGCAGCGTTGACCCTCCGACTAGCGGGAGTTACAATGAGCAGTTCTTC. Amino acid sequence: CSVDPPTSGSYNEQFF.

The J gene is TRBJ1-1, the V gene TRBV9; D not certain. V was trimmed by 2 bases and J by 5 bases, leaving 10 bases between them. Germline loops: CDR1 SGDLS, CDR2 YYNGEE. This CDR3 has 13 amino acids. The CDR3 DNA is TGTGCCAGCAGCGTGAGTAGGCGGACTGAAGCTTTCTTT. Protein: CASSVSRRTEAFF.

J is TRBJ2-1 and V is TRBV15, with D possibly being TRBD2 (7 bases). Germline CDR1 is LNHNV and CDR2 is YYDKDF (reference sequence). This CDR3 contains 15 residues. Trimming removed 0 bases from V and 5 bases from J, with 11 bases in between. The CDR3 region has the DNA TGTGCCACCAGCAGAGATAGGGGGGGGAACAATGAGCAGTTCTTC. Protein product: CATSRDRGGNNEQFF.

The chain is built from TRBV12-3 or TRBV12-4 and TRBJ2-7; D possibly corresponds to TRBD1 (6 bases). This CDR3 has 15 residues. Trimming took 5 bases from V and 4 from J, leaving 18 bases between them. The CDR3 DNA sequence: TGTGCCAGCAGTCCCCGGAGTGGGGGCTTGTACGAGCAGTACTTC. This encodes CASSPRSGGLYEQYF.

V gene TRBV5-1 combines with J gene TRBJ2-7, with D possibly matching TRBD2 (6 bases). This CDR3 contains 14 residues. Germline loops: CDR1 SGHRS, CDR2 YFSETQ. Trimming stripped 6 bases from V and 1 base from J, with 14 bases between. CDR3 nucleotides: TGCGCCAGCACCCCGATGGGGGGATCCTACGAGCAGTACTTC. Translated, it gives CASTPMGGSYEQYF.

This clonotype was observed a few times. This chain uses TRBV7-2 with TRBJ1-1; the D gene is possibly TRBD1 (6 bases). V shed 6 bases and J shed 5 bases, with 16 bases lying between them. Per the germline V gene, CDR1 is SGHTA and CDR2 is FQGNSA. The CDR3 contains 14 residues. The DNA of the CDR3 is TGTGCCAGCAGACAGGGTACTTCGGATACTGAAGCTTTCTTT. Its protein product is CASRQGTSDTEAFF.

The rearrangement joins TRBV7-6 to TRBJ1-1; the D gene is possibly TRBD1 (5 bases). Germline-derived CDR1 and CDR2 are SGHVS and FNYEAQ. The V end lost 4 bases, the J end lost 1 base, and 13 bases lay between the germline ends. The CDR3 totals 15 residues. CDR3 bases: TGTGCCAGCAGCTCAGAGCCAGGGTCGAACACTGAAGCTTTCTTT. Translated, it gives CASSSEPGSNTEAFF.

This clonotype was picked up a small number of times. The CDR3 protein is CASSPQQVSGELFF. In DNA form, the CDR3 reads TGTGCCAGCAGCCCGCAACAGGTGTCCGGGGAGCTGTTTTTT. The chain joins TRBV3-1 to TRBJ2-2; TRBD1 is a possible D gene (5 bases). The CDR3 length is 14 residues. The germline V gene encodes CDR1 LGHDT and CDR2 YNNKEL (reference sequence). Trimming left V 4 bases short and J 6 bases short, with 12 bases between.

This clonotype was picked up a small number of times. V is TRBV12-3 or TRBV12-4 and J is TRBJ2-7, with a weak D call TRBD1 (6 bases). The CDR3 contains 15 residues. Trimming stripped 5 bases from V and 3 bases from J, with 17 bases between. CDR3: CASSLQTGQFYEQYF. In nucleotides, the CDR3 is TGTGCCAGCAGTCTCCAAACGGGACAATTCTACGAGCAGTACTTC.

Here the CDR3 DNA reads TGTGCCAGCAGTTTATCGAGGGTGGCGGGACGAGAGCAGTTCTTC. Its translation is CASSLSRVAGREQFF. The rearrangement links TRBV12-3 or TRBV12-4 to TRBJ2-1, with a weak D call TRBD2 (6 bases). The CDR3 is 15 residues long. Trimming removed 2 bases at V and 10 bases at J, with 18 bases between.

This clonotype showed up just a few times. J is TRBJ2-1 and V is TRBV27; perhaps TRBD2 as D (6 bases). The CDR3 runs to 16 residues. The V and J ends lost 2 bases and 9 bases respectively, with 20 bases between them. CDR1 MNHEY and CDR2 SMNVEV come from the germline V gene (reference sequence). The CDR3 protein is CASSLGFLAGGGEQFF. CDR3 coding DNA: TGTGCCAGCAGTTTAGGCTTCTTAGCCGGGGGTGGTGAGCAGTTCTTC.

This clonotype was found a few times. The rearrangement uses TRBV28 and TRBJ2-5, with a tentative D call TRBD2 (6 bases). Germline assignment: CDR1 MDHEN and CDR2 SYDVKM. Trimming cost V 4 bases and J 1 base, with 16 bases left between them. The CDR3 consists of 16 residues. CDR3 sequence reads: CASSSRLVFSQETQYF. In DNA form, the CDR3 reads TGTGCCAGCAGTTCCAGACTAGTTTTCAGCCAAGAGACCCAGTACTTC. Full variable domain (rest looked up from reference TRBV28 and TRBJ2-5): DVKVTQSSRYLVKRTGEKVFLECVQDMDHENMFWYRQDPGLGLRLIYFSYDVKMKEKGDIPEGYSVSREKKERFSLILESASTNQTSMYLCASSSRLVFSQETQYFGPGTRLLVL.

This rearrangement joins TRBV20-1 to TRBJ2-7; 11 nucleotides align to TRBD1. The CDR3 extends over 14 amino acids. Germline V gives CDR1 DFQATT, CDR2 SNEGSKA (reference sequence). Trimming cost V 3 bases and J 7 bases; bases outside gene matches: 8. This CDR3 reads CSASVDRGLWEQYF. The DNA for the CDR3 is TGCAGTGCTAGTGTGGACAGGGGGCTGTGGGAGCAGTACTTC.

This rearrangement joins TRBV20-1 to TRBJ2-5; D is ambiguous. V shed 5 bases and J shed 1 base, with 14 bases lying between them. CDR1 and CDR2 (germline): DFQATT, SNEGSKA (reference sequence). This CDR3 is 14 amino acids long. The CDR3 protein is CSAVPAPLQETQYF. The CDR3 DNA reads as TGCAGTGCTGTCCCAGCACCCCTCCAAGAGACCCAGTACTTC.

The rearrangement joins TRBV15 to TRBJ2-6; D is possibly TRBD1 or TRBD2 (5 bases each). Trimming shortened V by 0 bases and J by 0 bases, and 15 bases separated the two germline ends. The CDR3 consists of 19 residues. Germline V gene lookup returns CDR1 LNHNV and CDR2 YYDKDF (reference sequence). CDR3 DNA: TGTGCCACCAGCAGAGATTTCTGGGACGTTAGCTCTGGGGCCAACGTCCTGACTTTC. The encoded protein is CATSRDFWDVSSGANVLTF.